These 17 T cell receptor beta chains were sequenced from one sample in a study of blood T cell repertoires in COVID-19. Profiled with immunoSEQ multiplex PCR; TCRdb holds only in-frame clones, not every one. Counted here are roughly 220,000 clones, roughly 80% occurring once; the ten biggest clones make up nearly 20%. Sequencing was performed on peripheral blood. These receptors were collected from a man between 25 and 39 years old with active or convalescent COVID-19.

The V call is TRBV6-5, the J call TRBJ1-2; D might be TRBD1 (6 bases). Germline V lookup: CDR1 MNHEY, CDR2 SVGAGI. V lost 2 bases and J lost 6, with 16 bases in between. This CDR3 spans 15 amino acids. CDR3 amino acids: CASSYLPDRLDGYTF. The CDR3 DNA follows: TGTGCCAGCAGTTACCTCCCCGACAGGTTAGATGGCTACACCTTC.

The V and J genes are TRBV9 and TRBJ2-1; 8 bases map to TRBD2. Germline CDR1 is SGDLS and CDR2 is YYNGEE. The CDR3 is 17 amino acids. The V gene end was trimmed by 5 bases and the J gene end by 6 bases; junction bases not matched to a gene: 16. CDR3 sequence (DNA): TGTGCCAGCAGTGTAAGACTAGCGAGAGAGGAGGGCAATGAGCAGTTCTTC. It specifies CASSVRLAREEGNEQFF.

The chain links TRBV9 to TRBJ2-7; 12 bases are shared with TRBD2. The germline V gene has CDR1 SGDLS and CDR2 YYNGEE. The length of the CDR3 is 15 residues. V was clipped by 3 bases and J by 4 bases; unmatched bases: 5. The chain's CDR3 is CASSASSGRAYEQYF. CDR3 nucleotides: TGTGCCAGCAGCGCATCTAGCGGGAGGGCGTACGAGCAGTACTTC.

This clone was observed a single time. The V and J genes are TRBV9 and TRBJ2-7; 7 bases fit TRBD2. The CDR3 is 14 amino acids. CDR1 SGDLS and CDR2 YYNGEE come from the germline V gene. Trimming cost V 3 bases and J 1 base; bases outside gene matches: 4. The CDR3 region is CASSAELASYEQYF. The CDR3 coding sequence is TGTGCCAGCAGCGCCGAACTAGCGTCCTACGAGCAGTACTTC.

This chain joins TRBV18 and TRBJ2-7, with TRBD1 identical over 7 bases. The CDR3 extends over 15 amino acids. V dropped 1 base and J dropped 4; count of bases not matched to a gene: 7. Germline V gives CDR1 KGHSH, CDR2 LQKENI. This CDR3 reads CASSPQGARFYEQYF. CDR3 nucleotides: TGTGCCAGCTCACCACAGGGGGCTAGGTTTTACGAGCAGTACTTC.

This chain links TRBV28 with TRBJ2-7; 16 positions agree with TRBD2. V shed 7 bases, J shed 5 bases, and the junction held 8 bases outside the gene matches. Germline CDR1 and CDR2: MDHEN and SYDVKM. This CDR3 spans 16 amino acids. CDR3 DNA: TGTGCCAGCACGGGACTAGCGGGAGGGCCTAGGAACGAGCAGTACTTC. Translation: CASTGLAGGPRNEQYF. Supplemented by reference TRBV28 and TRBJ2-7, the full variable domain reads DVKVTQSSRYLVKRTGEKVFLECVQDMDHENMFWYRQDPGLGLRLIYFSYDVKMKEKGDIPEGYSVSREKKERFSLILESASTNQTSMYLCASTGLAGGPRNEQYFGPGTRLTVT.

V gene TRBV2 combines with J gene TRBJ2-5, with unresolved D. The CDR3 totals 16 residues. Germline V gene lookup returns CDR1 SNHLY and CDR2 FYNNEI. Trimming pared 7 bases from V and 0 bases from J, leaving 18 bases between. This chain's CDR3 is CASTLRRNPDQETQYF. As DNA, the CDR3 is TGTGCCAGCACCCTCCGGAGAAATCCCGACCAAGAGACCCAGTACTTC.

Points on this clone: At one end, the junction sequence differs from germline, possibly due to a read error. The chain uses TRBV3-1 (or the pseudogene TRBV3-2) and TRBJ2-3; 7 nucleotides align to TRBD2. CDR1 and CDR2 from the germline V gene are LGHDT and YNNKEL (reference sequence). The length of the CDR3 is 13 residues. This chain's CDR3 is CASRKTSTDTQYF. The CDR3 region has the DNA TGTGCCAGCAGGAAGACTAGCACCGATACGCAGTATTTT.

V and J are TRBV11-2 and TRBJ1-3; D possibly corresponds to TRBD1 (6 bases). Per the germline V gene, CDR1 is SGHAT and CDR2 is FQNNGV. The CDR3 runs 14 residues. The V end was cut by 4 bases, the J end by 9 bases, with 16 bases between. In DNA, the CDR3 is TGTGCCAGCAGCTCCGTCGGGACAACATCCACCATATATTTT. Translation: CASSSVGTTSTIYF.

This chain uses TRBV7-2 with TRBJ2-2, with 8 bases that match TRBD1. Unmatched junction bases numbered 4, after V lost 3 bases and J lost 4 bases. The V gene's germline CDR1 is SGHTA and CDR2 FQGNSA. The CDR3 contains 15 residues. CDR3 sequence reads: CASSLQGAGTGELFF. The CDR3 DNA sequence: TGTGCCAGCAGCTTGCAGGGGGCGGGCACCGGGGAGCTGTTTTTT.

The chain employs TRBV2 and TRBJ1-5; possibly TRBD1 for D (6 bases). Trimming stripped 1 base from V and 3 bases from J, with 13 bases between. The CDR3 has 16 residues. Germline values: CDR1 SNHLY, CDR2 FYNNEI. As DNA, the CDR3 is TGTGCCAGCAGTGAAGATAGGGGGGGTACCAATCAGCCCCAGCATTTT. Its translation is CASSEDRGGTNQPQHF.

J is TRBJ1-2 and V is TRBV15, with no clear D. The ends were cut back, 0 bases at V and 0 bases at J, with 8 bases in the middle. The germline V gene encodes CDR1 LNHNV and CDR2 YYDKDF (reference sequence). The CDR3 consists of 15 residues. CDR3 in DNA: TGTGCCACCAGCAGAGATTTAGTTCCTAACTATGGCTACACCTTC. Its translation is CATSRDLVPNYGYTF.

This clone was observed a single time. The chain links TRBV20-1 to TRBJ1-3; D is uncertain. The V and J ends lost 3 bases and 1 base respectively, with 16 bases between them. This CDR3 has 16 residues. Germline V gene lookup returns CDR1 DFQATT and CDR2 SNEGSKA (reference sequence). DNA of the CDR3: TGCAGTGCTAGTGCCGGTTGGAGGACGTCTGGAAACACCATATATTTT. It codes for CSASAGWRTSGNTIYF.

The chain links TRBV4-3 to TRBJ2-7; weak D call: TRBD2 (5 bases). The length of the CDR3 is 15 residues. Between the trimmed V and J ends, which lost 0 bases and 5 bases, there was a span of 14 bases. The germline CDR1 and CDR2 sequences are LGHNA and YSLEER. The CDR3 here is CASSQDQDYQDEQYF. CDR3 nucleotides: TGCGCCAGCAGCCAAGATCAAGACTATCAAGACGAGCAGTACTTC.

This clone was seen only once. V gene TRBV27 combines with J gene TRBJ1-2; D possibly corresponds to TRBD1 (6 bases). This CDR3 spans 13 amino acids. V was cut by 2 bases and J by 7 bases, with 11 bases left in between. CDR1 is MNHEY, CDR2 SMNVEV, per germline (reference sequence). CDR3 sequence (DNA): TGTGCCAGCAGTTTAGGGGGCCTTGGTGGCTACACCTTC. Encoded protein: CASSLGGLGGYTF.

This chain joins TRBV6-5 and TRBJ2-7, with D perhaps TRBD2 (5 bases). The V gene's germline CDR1 is MNHEY and CDR2 SVGAGI. There are 13 residues in the CDR3. V was cut by 8 bases and J by 1 base, with 12 bases left in between. Written as DNA, the CDR3 is TGTGCCAGCCTCGGGATAGAATCCTACGAGCAGTACTTC. This translates into CASLGIESYEQYF.

This clone came up once. V and J are TRBV4-1 and TRBJ1-1, with D perhaps matching TRBD1 (6 bases). CDR3 length: 14 amino acids. The V end lost 4 bases, the J end lost 6 bases, and 15 bases lay between the germline ends. CDR1 is MGHRA and CDR2 is YSYEKL in the germline V gene. CDR3 loop: CASSLTGLGPEAFF. In nucleotides, the CDR3 is TGCGCCAGCAGCCTGACAGGCCTCGGCCCTGAAGCTTTCTTT.